This is a list of T cell receptor beta chains from one sample in a study of blood T cell repertoires in COVID-19. TCRdb's copy holds only in-frame clones and misses some; the assay was immunoSEQ multiplex PCR. Of some 320,000 clones in the sample, around nine tenths were seen once. Sequenced input: PBMCs or T cells enriched from blood (not recorded which). These receptors originate from a man aged 55 to 70 who had recovered from COVID-19. The CDR3 runs from the conserved cysteine through the conserved F or W. The order of the fields is clone size, D gene, J gene, V gene, CDR3 protein, CDR3 DNA. A D gene is named only where the DNA matches it firmly. Expanded clones are given a class, and other clones once, few, many or no size at all.

clone_size: .
d_call: TRBD1
j_call: TRBJ1-5
v_call: TRBV5-1
cdr3_aa: CASSIRGDQPQHF
cdr3_nt: TGCGCCAGCAGTATCAGGGGGGATCAGCCCCAGCATTTT

clone_size: .
d_call: TRBD1
j_call: TRBJ1-2
v_call: TRBV12-3/TRBV12-4
cdr3_aa: CASSLTGGYGYTF
cdr3_nt: TGTGCCAGCAGTTTGACAGGGGGCTATGGCTACACCTTC

clone_size: .
d_call: .
j_call: TRBJ2-7
v_call: TRBV27
cdr3_aa: CASFPYHEQYF
cdr3_nt: TGTGCCAGCTTCCCCTACCACGAGCAGTACTTC

clone_size: .
d_call: .
j_call: TRBJ1-4
v_call: TRBV4-1
cdr3_aa: CASSQTKDSLREKLFF
cdr3_nt: TGCGCCAGCAGCCAGACAAAGGACAGCCTTAGAGAAAAACTGTTTTTT

clone_size: .
d_call: TRBD1
j_call: TRBJ1-4
v_call: TRBV7-9
cdr3_aa: CASSLDRPRSTNEKLFF
cdr3_nt: TGTGCCAGCAGCTTGGACAGGCCTCGGTCGACTAATGAAAAACTGTTTTTT

clone_size: .
d_call: .
j_call: TRBJ1-6
v_call: TRBV5-1
cdr3_aa: CASSVSGQITNSPLHF
cdr3_nt: TGCGCCAGCAGCGTCTCCGGACAGATTACAAATTCACCCCTCCACTTT

clone_size: .
d_call: .
j_call: TRBJ2-1
v_call: TRBV6-5
cdr3_aa: CASSYTRYSYNEQFF
cdr3_nt: TGTGCCAGCAGTTACACGCGTTACTCCTACAATGAGCAGTTCTTC

clone_size: .
d_call: TRBD1
j_call: TRBJ1-2
v_call: TRBV7-9
cdr3_aa: CASRGQGLSYTF
cdr3_nt: TGTGCCAGCAGAGGACAGGGATTAAGCTACACCTTC

clone_size: few
d_call: TRBD1
j_call: TRBJ1-2
v_call: TRBV28
cdr3_aa: CASSPQGASNYGYTF
cdr3_nt: TGTGCCAGCAGTCCTCAGGGGGCGTCTAACTATGGCTACACCTTC

clone_size: .
d_call: TRBD1
j_call: TRBJ1-6
v_call: TRBV28
cdr3_aa: CASTRPGQNSPLHF
cdr3_nt: TGTGCCAGCACCAGACCGGGACAGAATTCACCCCTCCACTTT

clone_size: .
d_call: .
j_call: TRBJ2-7
v_call: TRBV6-5
cdr3_aa: CASSSGTRTYF
cdr3_nt: TGTGCCAGCAGCTCCGGGACAAGAACGTACTTC

clone_size: .
d_call: TRBD2
j_call: TRBJ2-1
v_call: TRBV10-1
cdr3_aa: CASSPGLRHNEQFF
cdr3_nt: TGCGCCAGCAGCCCGGGACTACGACACAATGAGCAGTTCTTC

clone_size: .
d_call: TRBD2
j_call: TRBJ2-7
v_call: TRBV6-1
cdr3_aa: CASSEALRLAGGSYEQYF
cdr3_nt: TGTGCCAGCAGTGAAGCGCTTCGTCTAGCGGGAGGTTCCTACGAGCAGTACTTC

clone_size: .
d_call: TRBD2
j_call: TRBJ2-7
v_call: TRBV5-1
cdr3_aa: CASSLGSLAGLYEQYF
cdr3_nt: TGCGCCAGCAGCTTGGGAAGTCTAGCGGGACTCTACGAGCAGTACTTC

clone_size: .
d_call: TRBD1
j_call: TRBJ1-6
v_call: TRBV5-8
cdr3_aa: CASSSGTGRLYNSPLHF
cdr3_nt: TGTGCCAGCAGCTCAGGGACAGGGAGGCTCTATAATTCACCCCTCCACTTT

clone_size: .
d_call: TRBD1
j_call: TRBJ1-4
v_call: TRBV10-3
cdr3_aa: CAISESAGGGEKLFF
cdr3_nt: TGTGCCATCAGTGAGTCCGCAGGGGGCGGAGAAAAACTGTTTTTT

clone_size: .
d_call: TRBD2
j_call: TRBJ2-7
v_call: TRBV5-1
cdr3_aa: CASSLVSGRAGEQYF
cdr3_nt: TGCGCCAGCAGCTTGGTCAGCGGGAGGGCCGGAGAGCAGTACTTC

clone_size: .
d_call: TRBD1
j_call: TRBJ1-2
v_call: TRBV16
cdr3_aa: CASSRDRDYGYTF
cdr3_nt: TGTGCCAGCAGCCGGGACAGGGACTATGGCTACACCTTC

clone_size: .
d_call: .
j_call: TRBJ2-1
v_call: TRBV11-3
cdr3_aa: CASSLDRSRRFF
cdr3_nt: TGTGCCAGCAGCTTAGACCGATCTAGGCGGTTCTTC

clone_size: .
d_call: .
j_call: TRBJ2-7
v_call: TRBV12-3/TRBV12-4
cdr3_aa: CASSLDRYEQYF
cdr3_nt: TGTGCCAGCAGTTTAGACAGATACGAGCAGTACTTC

clone_size: .
d_call: TRBD1
j_call: TRBJ2-2
v_call: TRBV28
cdr3_aa: CASSTLTGGKDGELFF
cdr3_nt: TGTGCCAGCAGTACCTTGACAGGGGGCAAAGACGGGGAGCTGTTTTTT

clone_size: .
d_call: .
j_call: TRBJ2-1
v_call: TRBV7-3
cdr3_aa: CASSATPSSYNEQFF
cdr3_nt: TGTGCCAGCAGCGCCACTCCTAGCTCCTACAATGAGCAGTTCTTC

clone_size: .
d_call: .
j_call: TRBJ1-5
v_call: TRBV29-1
cdr3_aa: CSVSHRNQPQHF
cdr3_nt: TGCAGCGTTTCCCACAGAAATCAGCCCCAGCATTTT

clone_size: .
d_call: TRBD1
j_call: TRBJ2-5
v_call: TRBV7-8
cdr3_aa: CASSKRDRGEETQYF
cdr3_nt: TGTGCCAGCAGCAAACGGGACAGGGGCGAGGAGACCCAGTACTTC

clone_size: .
d_call: .
j_call: TRBJ1-2
v_call: TRBV5-6
cdr3_aa: CASSLGDTRSYGYTF
cdr3_nt: TGTGCCAGCAGCTTGGGGGACACCCGTAGCTATGGCTACACCTTC

clone_size: .
d_call: TRBD2
j_call: TRBJ2-3
v_call: TRBV14
cdr3_aa: CASSQDFGRNTDTQYF
cdr3_nt: TGTGCCAGCAGCCAAGATTTCGGGAGGAACACAGATACGCAGTATTTT

clone_size: once
d_call: .
j_call: TRBJ2-1
v_call: TRBV5-7
cdr3_aa: CASSLGEREGNEQFF
cdr3_nt: TGTGCCAGCAGCTTGGGGGAGAGGGAAGGCAATGAGCAGTTCTTC

clone_size: .
d_call: .
j_call: TRBJ1-1
v_call: TRBV5-1
cdr3_aa: CASRNMNTEAFF
cdr3_nt: TGCGCCAGCAGAAATATGAACACTGAAGCTTTCTTT

clone_size: .
d_call: .
j_call: TRBJ2-6
v_call: TRBV5-1
cdr3_aa: CASSSAISGANVLTF
cdr3_nt: TGCGCCAGCAGCTCTGCGATCTCTGGGGCCAACGTCCTGACTTTC

clone_size: .
d_call: TRBD1
j_call: TRBJ1-1
v_call: TRBV27
cdr3_aa: CASSFGRGYTEAFF
cdr3_nt: TGTGCCAGCAGTTTCGGCAGGGGGTACACTGAAGCTTTCTTT

clone_size: .
d_call: TRBD2
j_call: TRBJ2-1
v_call: TRBV5-1
cdr3_aa: CASSRGLADYNEQFF
cdr3_nt: TGCGCCAGCAGCCGCGGGCTAGCGGACTACAATGAGCAGTTCTTC

clone_size: .
d_call: .
j_call: TRBJ1-5
v_call: TRBV19
cdr3_aa: CASSILGGVSNQPQHF
cdr3_nt: TGTGCCAGTAGTATTCTAGGAGGGGTCAGCAATCAGCCCCAGCATTTT

clone_size: .
d_call: .
j_call: TRBJ1-6
v_call: TRBV2
cdr3_aa: CASTRGGGNSPLHF
cdr3_nt: TGTGCCAGCACCCGGGGAGGGGGTAATTCACCCCTCCACTTT

clone_size: .
d_call: TRBD1
j_call: TRBJ2-7
v_call: TRBV9
cdr3_aa: CASSPRTGPTYEQYF
cdr3_nt: TGTGCCAGCAGCCCCCGGACAGGGCCTACCTACGAGCAGTACTTC

clone_size: .
d_call: .
j_call: TRBJ1-1
v_call: TRBV6-2/TRBV6-3
cdr3_aa: CASSLTGRTEAFF
cdr3_nt: TGTGCCAGCAGTTTGACAGGTCGCACTGAAGCTTTCTTT

clone_size: .
d_call: TRBD1
j_call: TRBJ1-2
v_call: TRBV27
cdr3_aa: CASTLTGGGGYGYTF
cdr3_nt: TGTGCCAGCACCTTAACAGGGGGCGGGGGCTATGGCTACACCTTC

clone_size: few
d_call: TRBD2
j_call: TRBJ2-1
v_call: TRBV3-1/TRBV3-2
cdr3_aa: CASSHPLAGGMGEQFF
cdr3_nt: TGTGCCAGCAGCCACCCACTAGCGGGAGGAATGGGTGAGCAGTTCTTC

clone_size: few
d_call: .
j_call: TRBJ1-2
v_call: TRBV5-1
cdr3_aa: CASSLEPGREGYTF
cdr3_nt: TGCGCCAGCAGCTTGGAACCAGGGAGGGAAGGCTACACCTTC

clone_size: .
d_call: TRBD2
j_call: TRBJ2-1
v_call: TRBV7-9
cdr3_aa: CASSRSGGVYNEQFF
cdr3_nt: TGTGCCAGCAGCAGAAGCGGGGGGGTCTACAATGAGCAGTTCTTC

clone_size: .
d_call: TRBD2
j_call: TRBJ2-1
v_call: TRBV25-1
cdr3_aa: CASSGLAGYNEQFF
cdr3_nt: TGTGCCAGCAGTGGACTAGCGGGTTACAATGAGCAGTTCTTC

clone_size: .
d_call: .
j_call: TRBJ2-6
v_call: TRBV7-2
cdr3_aa: CASTLQNSGANVLTF
cdr3_nt: TGTGCCAGCACCCTACAGAACTCTGGGGCCAACGTCCTGACTTTC

clone_size: .
d_call: TRBD2
j_call: TRBJ2-1
v_call: TRBV5-6
cdr3_aa: CASSLLARGGYNEQFF
cdr3_nt: TGTGCCAGCAGCTTGTTGGCCCGCGGGGGATACAATGAGCAGTTCTTC

clone_size: .
d_call: TRBD1
j_call: TRBJ1-4
v_call: TRBV7-8
cdr3_aa: CASSYRDRGEKLFF
cdr3_nt: TGTGCCAGCAGCTACCGGGACAGGGGGGAAAAACTGTTTTTT